This TCR beta chain was observed in a study of blood T cells in healthy people across ages. A J-beta primer mix and a sample-barcoded 5' primer were used in a second PCR of roughly 6 to 12 cycles. TCRdb redid the calling of the 5' RACE reads with MiXCR, one entry per CDR3 protein. The table records 1.5 million to 2 million distinct CDR3 sequences, approximately 50% of them present only once. The length of the CDR3 is 15 residues. CDR1 is SGHTA and CDR2 is FQGNSA in the germline V gene. V lost 9 bases, J lost 0 bases, and 18 bases lay in between. The chain employs TRBV7-2 and TRBJ2-7; possible D gene TRBD2, 5 bases. The sequence derives from a woman aged 40 to 50 in good health. Sample: blood. The CDR3 region has the DNA TGTGCCAGTAAAGAAGACGGGGAGTTCTCCTACGAGCAGTACTTC. It yields the protein CASKEDGEFSYEQYF. Using reference TRBV7-2 and TRBJ2-7 for the parts outside the CDR3, the full variable domain is GAGVSQSPSNKVTEKGKDVELRCDPISGHTALYWYRQSLGQGLEFLIYFQGNSAPDKSGLPSDRFSAERTGGSVSTLTIQRTQQEDSAVYLCASKEDGEFSYEQYFGPGTRLTVT.